Given below is one TCR beta chain in context. The antigen remains undetermined. TCRdb passed the 5' RACE reads through MiXCR, listing each CDR3 protein once. Altogether over 500,000 distinct CDR3 sequences are present, roughly 17% being singletons, with the ten largest covering around 7.8%. CDR3 length equals 13 residues. Deletions cut 3 bases from V and 3 bases from J, with 8 bases between. These data originate in a study of T-cell memory formation after mild COVID-19. Findings of the study overall: Mostly located in CM and EM were contracting CD4+ clones, with contracting CD8+ clones located in EMRA. What remained unconfirmed was the SARS-CoV-2 specificity of second-wave clones peaking on day 37.

The sequence came from an adult woman who had mild COVID-19 (a few samples of this study predate the infection). Cell type and time point are not known. The V and J genes are TRBV12-3 or TRBV12-4 and TRBJ2-5; D unclear. What was sequenced was PBMCs or a T cell subset sorted from them (not recorded which). The CDR3 sequence: CASSFEFKETQYF. The CDR3 DNA sequence: TGTGCCAGCAGTTTCGAGTTTAAAGAGACCCAGTACTTC.